The T cell receptor (beta chain) described here comes from a study of graft-versus-host responses after intestinal transplantation. About the research overall: Transplants were multivisceral, liver-intestinal, or isolated intestinal. Each recipient received anti-thymocyte globulin induction, then tacrolimus and steroids for about 3 years.

About this clone: What it binds is not known.

Germline CDR1 SGHTA, CDR2 FQGNSA. V lost 4 bases and J 0 bases, leaving 16 bases between the germline ends. This CDR3 comprises 16 residues. The table came from immunoSEQ multiplex PCR; TCRdb's copy has only in-frame clones and leaves some out. Here the sample spans 70,000 to 100,000 clones, roughly 91% being singletons. The origin of this receptor is a human donor who received an intestinal transplant. The V and J genes are TRBV7-2 and TRBJ2-7; possibly TRBD1 for D (6 bases). The sample in question was unstimulated CD4+ T cells sorted from spleen or lymph node cells, obtained before intestinal transplant. The CDR3 reads CASSSGHRQSSYEQYF. Here the CDR3 DNA reads TGTGCCAGCAGCTCGGGACACCGACAGAGCTCCTACGAGCAGTACTTC.